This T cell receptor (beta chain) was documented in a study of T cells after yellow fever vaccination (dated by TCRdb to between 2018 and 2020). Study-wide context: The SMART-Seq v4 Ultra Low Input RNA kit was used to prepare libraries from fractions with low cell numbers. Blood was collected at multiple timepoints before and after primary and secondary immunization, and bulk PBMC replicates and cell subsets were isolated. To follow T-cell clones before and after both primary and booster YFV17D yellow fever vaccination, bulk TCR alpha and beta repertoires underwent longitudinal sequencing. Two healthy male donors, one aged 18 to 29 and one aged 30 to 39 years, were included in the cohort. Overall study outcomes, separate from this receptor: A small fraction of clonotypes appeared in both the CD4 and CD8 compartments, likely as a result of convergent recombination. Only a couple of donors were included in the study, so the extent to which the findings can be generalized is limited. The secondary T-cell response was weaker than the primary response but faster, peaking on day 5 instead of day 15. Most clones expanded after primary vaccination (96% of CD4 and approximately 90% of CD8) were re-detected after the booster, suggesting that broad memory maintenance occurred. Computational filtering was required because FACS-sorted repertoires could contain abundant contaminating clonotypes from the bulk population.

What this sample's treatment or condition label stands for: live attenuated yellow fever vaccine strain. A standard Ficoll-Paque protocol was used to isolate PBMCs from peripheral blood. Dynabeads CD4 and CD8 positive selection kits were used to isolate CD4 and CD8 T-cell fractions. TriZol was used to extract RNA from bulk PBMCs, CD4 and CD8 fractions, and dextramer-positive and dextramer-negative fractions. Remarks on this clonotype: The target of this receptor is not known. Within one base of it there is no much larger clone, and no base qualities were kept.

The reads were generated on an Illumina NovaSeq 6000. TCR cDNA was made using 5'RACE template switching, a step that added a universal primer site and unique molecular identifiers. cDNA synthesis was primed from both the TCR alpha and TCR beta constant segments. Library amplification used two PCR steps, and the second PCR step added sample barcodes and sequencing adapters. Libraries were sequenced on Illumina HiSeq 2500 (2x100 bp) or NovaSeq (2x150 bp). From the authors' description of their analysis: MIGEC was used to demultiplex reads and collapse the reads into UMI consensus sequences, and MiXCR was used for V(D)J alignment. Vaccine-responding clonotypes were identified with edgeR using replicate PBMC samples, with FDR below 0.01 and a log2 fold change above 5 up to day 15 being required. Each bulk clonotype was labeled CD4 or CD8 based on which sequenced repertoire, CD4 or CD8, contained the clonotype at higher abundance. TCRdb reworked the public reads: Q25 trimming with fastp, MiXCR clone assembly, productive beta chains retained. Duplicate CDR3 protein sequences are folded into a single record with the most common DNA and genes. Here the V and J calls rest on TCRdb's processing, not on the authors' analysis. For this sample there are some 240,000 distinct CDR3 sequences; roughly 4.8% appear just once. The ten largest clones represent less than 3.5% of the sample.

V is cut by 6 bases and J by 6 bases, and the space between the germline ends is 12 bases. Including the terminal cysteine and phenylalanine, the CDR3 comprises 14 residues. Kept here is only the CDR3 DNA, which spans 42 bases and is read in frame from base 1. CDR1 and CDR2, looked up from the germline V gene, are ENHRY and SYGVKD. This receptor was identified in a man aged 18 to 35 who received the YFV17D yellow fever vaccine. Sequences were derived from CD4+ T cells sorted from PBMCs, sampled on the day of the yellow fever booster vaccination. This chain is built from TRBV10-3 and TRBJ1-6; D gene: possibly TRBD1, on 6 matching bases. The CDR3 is CAISDQGSNSPLHF. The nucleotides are TGTGCCATCAGCGATCAGGGGTCTAATTCACCCCTCCACTTT.